What follows are 22 T cell receptor beta chains derived from one specimen sequenced in a study of blood T cells in healthy people across ages. A second about 7 to 11 cycle PCR used barcoded and J-beta primers. One entry per CDR3 protein results from TCRdb running MiXCR on the 5' RACE reads. The sample lists 650,000 to 900,000 distinct CDR3 sequences, around 62% seen once, with about a quarter in the top ten. Sample: blood. These TCRs come from a man younger than 40 in good health.

The chain has TRBV7-2 and TRBJ2-7, with TRBD2 identical over 8 bases. The DNA matches TRBJ2-1 better at its end, which makes the J call doubtful. The germline V gene has CDR1 SGHTA and CDR2 FQGNSA. The CDR3 is 15 amino acids. The CDR3 nucleotides read TGTGCCAGCAGCGCCGGGGGGGGTGGATACAATGAGCAGTTCTTC. Residues: CASSAGGGGYNEQFF.

The rearrangement joins TRBV12-3 or TRBV12-4 to TRBJ1-2; D may be TRBD1 (5 bases). This CDR3 spans 14 amino acids. The V and J ends lost 3 bases and 0 bases respectively, with 8 bases between them. This chain's CDR3 is CASSFRGTNYGYTF. The CDR3 DNA reads as TGTGCCAGCAGTTTCCGGGGGACTAACTATGGCTACACCTTC.

V gene TRBV6-5 combines with J gene TRBJ2-1, with D hard to call. The CDR3 has 12 amino acids. V gave up 6 bases and J gave up 4 bases, with 7 bases separating them. From germline, CDR1 is MNHEY and CDR2 SVGAGI. The CDR3 DNA reads as TGTGCCAGCAGGATGGGTTACAATGAGCAGTTCTTC. Its translation is CASRMGYNEQFF.

The rearrangement links TRBV27 to TRBJ2-7, with 8 bases matching TRBD1. The closer fit of TRBJ2-5 to the DNA end suggests the J call may be wrong. This CDR3 has 14 amino acids. CDR1 and CDR2 (germline): MNHEY, SMNVEV (reference sequence). The CDR3 spells CASSLSYRGETQYF. The CDR3 DNA reads as TGTGCCAGCAGTTTATCTTACAGGGGGGAGACCCAGTACTTC.

In this sample, this clonotype turned up a few times. CDR3 region: CAISERAEGETQYF. The CDR3 bases are TGTGCCATCAGTGAGCGGGCGGAGGGTGAGACCCAGTACTTC. The gene calls are TRBV10-3 and TRBJ2-5; D is perhaps TRBD2 (6 bases). V shed 2 bases and J shed 5 bases, with 12 bases lying between them. The CDR3 sequence is 14 residues long. In germline, CDR1 is ENHRY, CDR2 SYGVKD.

This rearrangement joins TRBV7-9 to TRBJ1-2; D perhaps matches TRBD1 (6 bases). V was cut by 2 bases and J by 8 bases, with 12 bases left in between. In germline, CDR1 is SEHNR, CDR2 FQNEAQ (reference sequence). This CDR3 is 13 amino acids long. CDR3 sequence reads: CASSLRAGDGYTF. The CDR3 DNA follows: TGTGCCAGCAGCTTAAGGGCAGGGGACGGCTACACCTTC.

The rearrangement uses TRBV6-5 and TRBJ2-7; D possibly corresponds to TRBD1 (5 bases). The germline V and J ends were trimmed by 8 bases and 6 bases, with 17 bases remaining between them. Germline CDR1 and CDR2: MNHEY and SVGAGI. This CDR3 is built from 13 residues. The CDR3 loop is CASSLWKQAEQYF. The CDR3 coding sequence is TGTGCCAGCTCCCTTTGGAAACAGGCCGAGCAGTACTTC.

This clonotype was counted a few times. This rearrangement joins TRBV2 to TRBJ2-7; maybe TRBD2 (6 bases). Germline CDR1 is SNHLY and CDR2 is FYNNEI. This CDR3 spans 14 amino acids. The germline V and J ends were trimmed by 2 bases and 5 bases, with 13 bases remaining between them. CDR3 protein: CASSELLALDEQYF. CDR3 bases: TGTGCCAGCAGTGAACTTCTAGCGTTAGACGAGCAGTACTTC. The full variable domain, with the rest looked up from reference TRBV2 and TRBJ2-7, is EPEVTQTPSHQVTQMGQEVILRCVPISNHLYFYWYRQILGQKVEFLVSFYNNEISEKSEIFDDQFSVERPDGSNFTLKIRSTKLEDSAMYFCASSELLALDEQYFGPGTRLTVT.

On this clonotype itself: This may stem from a read error, because a much larger clone lies one nucleotide away. The chain employs TRBV28 and TRBJ2-7, with 7 bases lining up with TRBD2. The trim removed 4 bases at V and 3 bases at J, leaving 9 bases unmatched. Germline CDR1 and CDR2: MDHEN and SYDVKM. There are 15 residues in the CDR3. In DNA form, the CDR3 reads TGTGCCAGCAGTTCCCCCGGGGGGAACTTCTACGAGCAGTACTTC. This translates into CASSSPGGNFYEQYF.

The chain links TRBV7-9 to TRBJ2-7; 12 nucleotides line up with TRBD1. The CDR3 loop spans 14 amino acids. From germline, CDR1 is SEHNR and CDR2 FQNEAQ (reference sequence). J was trimmed by 10 bases and V by 5 bases; bases with no gene match: 9. The CDR3 nucleotides are TGTGCCAGCAGCCGCCGGGACAGGGGGCTTGTCCAGTACTTC. Protein product: CASSRRDRGLVQYF.

This clonotype has a handful of counts. The chain combines TRBV7-2 with TRBJ1-5; no clear D. CDR3 length equals 15 residues. Between the trimmed V and J ends, which lost 2 bases and 0 bases, there was a span of 8 bases. Germline V gene lookup returns CDR1 SGHTA and CDR2 FQGNSA. This CDR3 reads CASSLSSNSNQPQHF. The DNA of the CDR3 is TGTGCCAGCAGCTTAAGTTCCAATAGCAATCAGCCCCAGCATTTT.

This clonotype was seen a few times. CDR3 in DNA: TGTGCCAGCAGCTTAGAGTCGGGGGGAGAAAAACTGTTTTTT. Its translation: CASSLESGGEKLFF. The V gene is TRBV7-2, the J gene TRBJ1-4; possible D gene TRBD1, 5 bases. The CDR3 contains 14 residues. Trimming shortened V by 1 base and J by 8 bases, and 11 bases separated the two germline ends. Germline lookup yields CDR1 SGHTA and CDR2 FQGNSA.

This clonotype was found many times. The chain combines TRBV7-2 with TRBJ2-1; D unclear. The germline V and J ends were trimmed by 1 base and 4 bases, with 11 bases remaining between them. The germline V gene has CDR1 SGHTA and CDR2 FQGNSA. The CDR3 is 15 amino acids. CDR3 amino acids: CASSLDTGPYNEQFF. The CDR3 DNA sequence: TGTGCCAGCAGCTTAGATACCGGGCCTTACAATGAGCAGTTCTTC.

The chain has TRBV6-5 and TRBJ2-2; 7 bases match TRBD1. Germline values: CDR1 MNHEY, CDR2 SVGAGI. V lost 4 bases and J lost 5; bases outside the gene matches: 4. The CDR3 is made up of 14 amino acids. The CDR3 nucleotides read TGTGCCAGCAGTTCGCAACAGGGGACCGGGGAGCTGTTTTTT. It yields the protein CASSSQQGTGELFF.

The chain has TRBV28 and TRBJ2-5, with D tentatively TRBD2 (6 bases). Germline V gives CDR1 MDHEN, CDR2 SYDVKM. This CDR3 region has 14 residues. Trimming took off 5 bases at V and 4 bases at J, with 14 bases between the two ends. The CDR3 protein is CASSPFVLAETQYF. CDR3 in DNA: TGTGCCAGCAGTCCTTTCGTACTAGCAGAGACCCAGTACTTC. The full variable domain, completed using reference TRBV28 and TRBJ2-5, is DVKVTQSSRYLVKRTGEKVFLECVQDMDHENMFWYRQDPGLGLRLIYFSYDVKMKEKGDIPEGYSVSREKKERFSLILESASTNQTSMYLCASSPFVLAETQYFGPGTRLLVL.

The rearrangement joins TRBV7-9 to TRBJ2-1; tentative D call: TRBD2 (5 bases). Trimming pared 10 bases from V and 0 bases from J, leaving 19 bases between. Per the germline V gene, CDR1 is SEHNR and CDR2 is FQNEAQ (reference sequence). This CDR3 contains 16 residues. The CDR3 spells CAIPGVYGSSYNEQFF. CDR3 coding DNA: TGTGCCATTCCTGGGGTGTATGGGAGCTCCTACAATGAGCAGTTCTTC.

In its sample, this clonotype was seen once. This chain links TRBV6-5 with TRBJ1-1; D gene uncertain. Per germline, CDR1 MNHEY and CDR2 SVGAGI. V lost 3 bases and J 11 bases, leaving 16 bases between the germline ends. The CDR3 runs to 13 residues. The CDR3 sequence: CASSYDAARLAFF. The CDR3 nucleotides are TGTGCCAGCAGTTATGATGCGGCAAGGTTGGCTTTCTTT.

The CDR3 coding sequence is TGCAGTGCCTTGACAGACATTAACTATGGCTACACCTTC. It encodes CSALTDINYGYTF. The chain links TRBV20-1 to TRBJ1-2; tentatively, D is TRBD1 (5 bases). CDR1 is DFQATT and CDR2 is SNEGSKA in the germline V gene (reference sequence). This CDR3 contains 13 residues. V shed 6 bases and J shed 1 base, with 12 bases lying between them.

This chain links TRBV12-3 or TRBV12-4 with TRBJ2-1; 8 bases are a match to TRBD2. V trimming: 5 bases; J trimming: 8 bases; junction bases outside the gene matches: 8. The CDR3 is 14 residues long. The CDR3 here is CASSPPGLGDEQFF. The DNA of the CDR3 is TGTGCCAGCAGTCCCCCGGGACTAGGAGATGAGCAGTTCTTC.

The chain joins TRBV9 to TRBJ2-1; 10 bases align to TRBD2. J lost 6 bases, V lost 4 bases, and 7 bases had no gene match. Germline V gene sequence: CDR1 SGDLS, CDR2 YYNGEE. The CDR3 contains 15 residues. CDR3 DNA sequence: TGTGCCAGCAGCCCGGGACTAGCGATCGGCAATGAGCAGTTCTTC. It specifies CASSPGLAIGNEQFF.

The chain has TRBV29-1 and TRBJ2-7, with D tentatively TRBD1 (5 bases). Germline loops: CDR1 SQVTM, CDR2 ANQGSEA. V was cut by 3 bases and J by 2 bases, with 17 bases left in between. CDR3 length equals 15 residues. CDR3 in DNA: TGCAGCGTTGACGCCTCAAGGGGCGGAACCTACGAGCAGTACTTC. Translating it yields CSVDASRGGTYEQYF.

V gene TRBV25-1 combines with J gene TRBJ1-2; D is possibly TRBD1 (6 bases). CDR1 and CDR2 from the germline V gene are MGHDK and SYGVNS. The V end was cut by 4 bases, the J end by 8 bases, with 14 bases between. This CDR3 comprises 13 residues. Written as DNA, the CDR3 is TGTGCCAGCAGTGCCTCGACAGGTCGCGGCTACACCTTC. This gives the protein CASSASTGRGYTF.